This T cell receptor beta chain was sequenced during a study of blood T cell repertoires in COVID-19. Study at large: Nucleic acid was either cDNA or gDNA, and it came from T cells, B-cell-depleted T cells, or PBMCs.

In the authors' methods: Reference gene primer amplification in the assay estimated nucleated cell counts. Measured with immunoSEQ multiplex PCR; TCRdb has only the in-frame clones, and not every one. That table is the source of V, J and clone size, and D and trimming were worked out from the DNA. Of about 310,000 clones listed, over 75% are singletons. Germline CDR1 reads SQVTM; CDR2 reads ANQGSEA. Trimming pared 4 bases from V and 5 bases from J, leaving 9 bases between. This CDR3 contains 11 residues. The source is a woman in her forties or fifties who had recovered from COVID-19. What was sequenced was peripheral blood. The chain joins TRBV29-1 to TRBJ2-7; D might be TRBD1 (6 bases). The CDR3 region has the DNA TGCAGCGTTGGAGGGGGTGACGAGCAGTACTTC. Translating gives CSVGGGDEQYF.